This TCR beta chain emerged from a study of T-cell reconstitution after alpha-beta-depleted transplantation in children. The study, taken as a whole, reports: Reportedly, roughly two months post-transplant, alpha-beta T cells arose from several hundred expanded graft clones.

Library preparation (for TCRbeta) was performed with unique molecular identifiers. TCRdb re-called the PCR reads through MiXCR, storing one row per CDR3 protein. This table has a few hundred thousand distinct CDR3 sequences, 25% to 30% appearing once. About this clonotype itself: What it binds is not known.

CDR3 size: 15 residues. V was pared by 6 bases and J by 6 bases, with 9 bases of the junction left unmatched. CDR1 is DFQATT and CDR2 is SNEGSKA in the germline V gene (reference sequence). Source: PBMCs, taken before TCRalphabeta/CD19-depleted stem cell transplant. This receptor was obtained from a boy under two years old with Wiskott-Aldrich syndrome, due to receive a stem cell transplant. This chain connects TRBV20-1 to TRBJ2-3; 13 positions match TRBD2. For the CDR3, the DNA is TGCAGTGCCGAACGAACTAGCGGGAGGGCGGATACGCAGTATTTT. Its protein product is CSAERTSGRADTQYF.